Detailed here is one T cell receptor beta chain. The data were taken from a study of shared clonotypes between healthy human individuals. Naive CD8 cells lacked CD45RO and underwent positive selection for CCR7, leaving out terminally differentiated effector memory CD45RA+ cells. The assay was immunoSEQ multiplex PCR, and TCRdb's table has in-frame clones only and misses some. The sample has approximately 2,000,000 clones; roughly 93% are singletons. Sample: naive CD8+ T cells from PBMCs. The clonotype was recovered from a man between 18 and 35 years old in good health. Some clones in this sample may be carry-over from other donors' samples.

This chain's CDR3 is CASSFGTLREQFF. CDR3 bases: TGTGCCAGCAGTTTCGGGACCTTGCGTGAGCAGTTCTTC. The chain has TRBV27 and TRBJ2-1, with D tentatively TRBD1 or TRBD2 (5 bases each). Germline V lookup: CDR1 MNHEY, CDR2 SMNVEV (reference sequence). The germline V and J ends were trimmed by 3 bases and 9 bases, with 12 bases remaining between them. This CDR3 is 13 amino acids long.